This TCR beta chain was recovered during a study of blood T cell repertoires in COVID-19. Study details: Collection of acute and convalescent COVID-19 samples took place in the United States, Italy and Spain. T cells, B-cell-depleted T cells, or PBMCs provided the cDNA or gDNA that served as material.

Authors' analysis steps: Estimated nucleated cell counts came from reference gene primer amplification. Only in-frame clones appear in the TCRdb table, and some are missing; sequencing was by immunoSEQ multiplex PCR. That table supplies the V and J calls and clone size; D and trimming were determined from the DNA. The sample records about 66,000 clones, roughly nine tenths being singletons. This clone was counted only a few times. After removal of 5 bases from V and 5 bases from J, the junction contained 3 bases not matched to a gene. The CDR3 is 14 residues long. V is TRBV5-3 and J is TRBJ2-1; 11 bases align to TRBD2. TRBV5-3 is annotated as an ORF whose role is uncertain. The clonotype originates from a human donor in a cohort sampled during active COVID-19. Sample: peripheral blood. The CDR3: CARRQGLADNEQFF. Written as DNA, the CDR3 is TGTGCCAGAAGGCAGGGACTAGCGGACAATGAGCAGTTCTTC.